Shown below are 6 T cell receptor beta chains from a single sample sequenced in a study of T cell changes during pregnancy in multiple sclerosis. Using immunoSEQ multiplex PCR, the repertoire was profiled, and TCRdb retains in-frame clones only, with some absent. The sample yields 25,000 to 35,000 clones, 70% to 90% seen once. Sequenced material: CD4+ T cells from peripheral blood mononuclear cells, taken in the first trimester of pregnancy. The receptors shown here come from a female donor in good health, enrolled as a control in a pregnancy study.

This clone was counted between two and nine times. The CDR3 region has the DNA TGTGCCAGCAGCTGGGACAGGCGAAAACTGTTTTTT. Translating it yields CASSWDRRKLFF. The chain carries TRBV5-5 and TRBJ1-4; 8 bases line up with TRBD1. There are 12 residues in the CDR3. Germline V lookup: CDR1 SGHKS, CDR2 YYEKEE (reference sequence). Trimming cost V 3 bases and J 10 bases; bases outside gene matches: 2.

The gene calls are TRBV10-3 and TRBJ2-1, with 7 positions matching TRBD2. V trimming: 4 bases; J trimming: 0 bases; junction bases outside the gene matches: 9. Germline V gene sequence: CDR1 ENHRY, CDR2 SYGVKD. This CDR3 spans 17 amino acids. The CDR3 DNA reads TGTGCCATCAGTGGCCGCGGACCGGGGGGCTCCTACAATGAGCAGTTCTTC. Translation gives CAISGRGPGGSYNEQFF.

The chain uses TRBV7-8 and TRBJ1-5; 7 bases match TRBD1. Germline V lookup: CDR1 SGHVS, CDR2 FQNEAQ. Trimming cost V 5 bases and J 5 bases; bases outside gene matches: 12. The CDR3 covers 16 residues. CDR3 bases: TGTGCCAGCAGCCCCAAACGACAGGGTGGACATCAGCCCCAGCATTTT. Protein product: CASSPKRQGGHQPQHF.

This clone appeared a few times. J is TRBJ2-5 and V is TRBV5-4, with TRBD2 matching 11 bases. V lost 4 bases and J lost 4; bases outside the gene matches: 3. Looked up from germline, CDR1 is SGHNT and CDR2 is YYREEE (reference sequence). The CDR3 has 14 residues. The CDR3 sequence is CASSPTSGGETQYF. The CDR3 DNA sequence: TGTGCCAGCAGCCCAACTAGCGGGGGAGAGACCCAGTACTTC.

This clone appeared a few times. The rearrangement uses TRBV18 and TRBJ1-6, with a weak D call TRBD1 (5 bases). In germline, CDR1 is KGHSH, CDR2 LQKENI. This CDR3 region has 15 residues. V was pared by 5 bases and J by 13 bases, with 21 bases between. The CDR3 sequence is CASSWQGGFITPLHF. The CDR3 bases are TGTGCCAGCTCATGGCAGGGTGGTTTTATAACGCCCCTCCACTTT.

This clone was seen just once. J is TRBJ1-3 and V is TRBV11-3; no firm D call. Germline-derived CDR1 and CDR2 are SGHNT and YENEEA. V lost 3 bases to trimming and J lost 4 bases, with 10 bases between them. CDR3 size: 14 residues. CDR3 sequence reads: CASSFGGPGNTIYF. In DNA form, the CDR3 reads TGTGCCAGCAGCTTCGGAGGGCCAGGAAACACCATATATTTT.